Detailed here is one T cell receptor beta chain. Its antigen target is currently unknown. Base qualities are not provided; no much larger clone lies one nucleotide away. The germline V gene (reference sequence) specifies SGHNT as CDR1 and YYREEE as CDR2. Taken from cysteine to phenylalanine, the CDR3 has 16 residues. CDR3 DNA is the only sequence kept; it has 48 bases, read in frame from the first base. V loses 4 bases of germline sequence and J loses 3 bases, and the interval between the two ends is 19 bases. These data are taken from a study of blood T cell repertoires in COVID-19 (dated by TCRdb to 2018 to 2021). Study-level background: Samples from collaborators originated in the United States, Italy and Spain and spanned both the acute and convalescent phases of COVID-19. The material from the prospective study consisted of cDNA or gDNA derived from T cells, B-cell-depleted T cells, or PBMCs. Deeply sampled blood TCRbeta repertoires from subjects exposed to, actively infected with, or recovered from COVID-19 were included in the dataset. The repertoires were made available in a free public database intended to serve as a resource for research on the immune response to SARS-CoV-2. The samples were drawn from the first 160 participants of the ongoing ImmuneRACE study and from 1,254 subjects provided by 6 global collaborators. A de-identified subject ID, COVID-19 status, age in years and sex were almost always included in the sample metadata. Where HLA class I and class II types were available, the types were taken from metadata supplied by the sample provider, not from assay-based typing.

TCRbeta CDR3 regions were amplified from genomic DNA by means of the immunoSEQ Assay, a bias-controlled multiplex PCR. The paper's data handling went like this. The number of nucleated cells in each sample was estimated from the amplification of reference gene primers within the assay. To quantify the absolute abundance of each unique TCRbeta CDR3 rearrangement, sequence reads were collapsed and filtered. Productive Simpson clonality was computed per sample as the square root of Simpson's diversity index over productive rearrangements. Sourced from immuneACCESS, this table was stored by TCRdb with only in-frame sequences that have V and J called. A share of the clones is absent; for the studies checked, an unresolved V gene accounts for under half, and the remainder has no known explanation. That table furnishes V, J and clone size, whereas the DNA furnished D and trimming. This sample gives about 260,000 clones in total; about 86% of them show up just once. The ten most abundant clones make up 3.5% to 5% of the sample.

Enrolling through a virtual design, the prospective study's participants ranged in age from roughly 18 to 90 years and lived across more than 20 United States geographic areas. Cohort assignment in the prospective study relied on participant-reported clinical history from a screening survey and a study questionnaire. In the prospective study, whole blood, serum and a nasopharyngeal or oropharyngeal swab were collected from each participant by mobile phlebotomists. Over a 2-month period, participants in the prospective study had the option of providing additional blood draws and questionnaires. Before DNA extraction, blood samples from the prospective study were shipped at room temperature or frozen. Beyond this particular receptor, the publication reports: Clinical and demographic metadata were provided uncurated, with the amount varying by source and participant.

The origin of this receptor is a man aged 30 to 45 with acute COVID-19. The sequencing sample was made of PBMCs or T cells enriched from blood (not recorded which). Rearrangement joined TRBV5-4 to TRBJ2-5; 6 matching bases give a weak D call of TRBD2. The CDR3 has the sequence CASSTGVGGNEETQYF. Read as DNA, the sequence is TGTGCCAGCAGCACCGGGGTGGGCGGGAATGAAGAGACCCAGTACTTC.